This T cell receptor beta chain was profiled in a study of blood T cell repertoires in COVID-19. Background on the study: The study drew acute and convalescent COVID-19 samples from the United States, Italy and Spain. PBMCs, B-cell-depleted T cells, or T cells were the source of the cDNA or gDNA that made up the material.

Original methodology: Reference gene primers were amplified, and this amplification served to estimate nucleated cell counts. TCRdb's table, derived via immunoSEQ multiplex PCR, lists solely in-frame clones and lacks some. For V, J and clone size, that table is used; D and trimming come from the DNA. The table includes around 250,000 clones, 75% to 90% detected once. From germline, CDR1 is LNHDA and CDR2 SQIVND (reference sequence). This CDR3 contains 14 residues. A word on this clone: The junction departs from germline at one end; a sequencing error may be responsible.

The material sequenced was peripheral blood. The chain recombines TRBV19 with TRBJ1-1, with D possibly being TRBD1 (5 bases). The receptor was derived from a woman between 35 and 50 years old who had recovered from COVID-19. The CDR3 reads CASSLDSSNTEAFF. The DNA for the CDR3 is TGTGCCAGTAGTTTAGACAGTTCGAACACTGAAGCTTTCTTT.